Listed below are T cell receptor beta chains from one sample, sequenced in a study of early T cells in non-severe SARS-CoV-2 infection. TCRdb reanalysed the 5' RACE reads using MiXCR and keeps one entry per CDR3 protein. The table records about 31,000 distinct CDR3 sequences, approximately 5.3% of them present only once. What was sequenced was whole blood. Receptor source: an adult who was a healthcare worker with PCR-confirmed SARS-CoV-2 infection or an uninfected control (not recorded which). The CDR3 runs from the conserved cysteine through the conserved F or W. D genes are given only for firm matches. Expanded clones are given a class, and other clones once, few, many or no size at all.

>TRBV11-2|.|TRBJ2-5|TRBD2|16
CASSPGLAGGPETQYF
TGTGCCAGCAGCCCAGGACTAGCGGGAGGCCCAGAGACCCAGTACTTC
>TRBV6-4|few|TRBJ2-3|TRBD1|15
CASSDGTGGTDTQYF
TGTGCCAGCAGTGACGGGACAGGGGGCACAGATACGCAGTATTTT
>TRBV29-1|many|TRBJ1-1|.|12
CSVERGNTEAFF
TGCAGCGTTGAAAGGGGGAACACTGAAGCTTTCTTT
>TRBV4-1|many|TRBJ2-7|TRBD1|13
CASSQGTGYEQYF
TGCGCCAGCAGCCAAGGGACAGGCTACGAGCAGTACTTC
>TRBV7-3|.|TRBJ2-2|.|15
CASSPDGQNTGELLF
TGTGCCAGCAGCCCGGACGGCCAGAACACCGGGGAGCTGCTTTTT
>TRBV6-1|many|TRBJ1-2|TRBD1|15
CASSGTGTGLYGYTF
TGTGCCAGCAGCGGAACCGGGACAGGGCTCTATGGCTACACCTTC
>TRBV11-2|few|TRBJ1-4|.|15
CASSLDRGGAPTSFF
TGTGCCAGCAGCTTAGATCGGGGAGGGGCCCCTACTTCATTTTTT
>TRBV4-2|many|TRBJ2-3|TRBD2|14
CASSQGSGSDTQYF
TGTGCCAGCAGCCAAGGTAGCGGGAGCGATACGCAGTATTTT
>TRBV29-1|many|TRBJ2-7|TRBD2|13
CSAIAGGNYEQYF
TGCAGCGCGATAGCGGGGGGTAACTACGAGCAGTACTTC
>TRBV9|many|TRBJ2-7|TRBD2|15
CASSVSLADHWEQYF
TGTGCCAGCAGCGTGTCCCTAGCGGACCACTGGGAGCAGTACTTC
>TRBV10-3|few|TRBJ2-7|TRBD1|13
CAISVQGAYEQYF
TGTGCCATCAGTGTACAGGGGGCCTACGAGCAGTACTTC
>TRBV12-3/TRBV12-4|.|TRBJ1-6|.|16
CASSPRGGNYNSPLHF
TGTGCCAGCAGTCCCCGGGGGGGAAACTATAATTCACCCCTCCACTTT
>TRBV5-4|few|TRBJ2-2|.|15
CASSPTTLNTGELFF
TGTGCCAGCAGCCCTACTACCCTGAACACCGGGGAGCTGTTTTTT
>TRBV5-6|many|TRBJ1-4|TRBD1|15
CASSITGTGDSELFF
TGTGCCAGCAGCATCACCGGGACAGGGGATTCGGAACTGTTTTTT
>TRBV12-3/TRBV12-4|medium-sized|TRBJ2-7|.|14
CASSRLMFKQGQYF
TGTGCCAGCAGTCGACTGATGTTCAAACAAGGGCAGTACTTC
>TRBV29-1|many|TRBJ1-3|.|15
CSVVGGSFSGNTIYF
TGCAGCGTTGTGGGGGGATCCTTCTCTGGAAACACCATATATTTT
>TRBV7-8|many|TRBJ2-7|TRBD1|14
CASSFRTGGEEQYF
TGTGCCAGCAGCTTCCGGACAGGGGGCGAAGAGCAGTACTTC
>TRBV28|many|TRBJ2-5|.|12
CASRAPAGTQYF
TGTGCCAGCCGGGCCCCAGCCGGGACCCAGTACTTC
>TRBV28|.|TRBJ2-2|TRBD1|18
CASSLAWTGAYPTGELFF
TGTGCCAGCAGTCTCGCTTGGACAGGGGCCTACCCCACCGGGGAGCTGTTTTTT
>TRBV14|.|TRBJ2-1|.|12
CASSQAGIEQFF
TGTGCCAGCAGCCAAGCCGGAATTGAGCAGTTCTTC
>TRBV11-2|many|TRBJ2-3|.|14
CASNPAPRSDTQYF
TGTGCCAGCAACCCCGCCCCGCGCTCAGATACGCAGTATTTT
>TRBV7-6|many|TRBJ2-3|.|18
CASSLGTFSTTRTDTQYF
TGTGCCAGCAGCTTAGGGACTTTTTCTACTACTCGCACAGATACGCAGTATTTT
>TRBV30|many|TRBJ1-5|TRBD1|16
CAWDRGGLGTGQPQHF
TGTGCCTGGGACAGGGGAGGCCTCGGTACTGGTCAGCCCCAGCATTTT
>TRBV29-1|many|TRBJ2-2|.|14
CSVLVGGSAGELFF
TGCAGCGTCCTAGTCGGGGGTTCGGCCGGGGAGCTGTTTTTT